The clone carrying this TCR beta chain has just one count. This sample is part of a study of T cell responses to AZD1222 COVID-19 vaccine. Per the germline V gene, CDR1 is SGHVS and CDR2 is FNYEAQ. V dropped 1 base and J dropped 2 bases, with 8 bases sitting between them. CDR3 length: 14 residues. Assay used: immunoSEQ multiplex PCR; TCRdb lists only in-frame clones, some missing. Of about 120,000 clones in the sample, about 93% were seen once. J is TRBJ1-1 and V is TRBV7-6; no definite D call. The source was peripheral blood, collected 28 days after the second AZD1222 dose. This sequence originates from an adult who received the AZD1222 COVID-19 vaccine. CDR3 DNA sequence: TGTGCCAGCAGCTTAGGGCCAGGCAACACTGAAGCTTTCTTT. Translating it yields CASSLGPGNTEAFF.